The clone carrying this TCR beta chain turned up a few times. Antigen specificity is unknown. The data are from a study of T cells in Graves' hyperthyroidism and ophthalmopathy. General observations from the study: Using 13 V-J features, a model discriminated ophthalmopathy from stable hyperthyroidism. Blood also showed most of the thyroid clonotypes that were expanded above 0.001.

Each diagnosis was grounded in clinical symptoms, serum thyroxine and TRAb, thyroid ultrasound, and orbital computed tomography. CDR1 and CDR2 (germline): MNHNS, SASEGT. The V segment lost 4 bases and the J segment 5 bases; nucleotides outside the gene matches: 5. The CDR3 contains 13 residues. RNA transcripts yielded amplified TCR beta CDR3 regions. The TCR CDR3 first-round RT-PCR relied on the HTBI primer set. One entry per CDR3 protein results from TCRdb running MiXCR on the multiplex PCR reads. The sample contains about 690,000 distinct CDR3 sequences, around 15% of which appear only once. This TCR derives from a man between 45 and 60 years old with Graves' hyperthyroidism. The chain uses TRBV6-1 and TRBJ2-7, with 7 bases matching TRBD1. Input material: blood. The CDR3 loop reads CASSGQGTHEQYF. CDR3 nucleotide sequence: TGTGCCAGCAGTGGACAGGGTACCCACGAGCAGTACTTC.